This T cell receptor beta chain derives from a study of vaccination and CD4 T cells after COVID-19. Cultured CD4+ T cell DNA underwent sequencing with the Oncomine TCR Beta short-read assay. TCRdb redid the calling of the PCR reads with MiXCR, one entry per CDR3 protein. This table holds some 22,000 distinct CDR3 sequences, under 80% found once. As for this clonotype: Its antigen is unidentified.

Treatment in this sample: 10-day PBMC culture with coronavirus spike peptide pools or control peptides (ViraFEST assay). The CDR3 sequence is 19 residues long. CDR1 is DFQATT, CDR2 SNEGSKA, per germline (reference sequence). The V gene end was trimmed by 2 bases and the J gene end by 2 bases; junction bases not matched to a gene: 11. This TCR came from a human donor who received a COVID-19 vaccine. Sequences were derived from CD4+ T cells from blood, cultured in vitro, sampled before SARS-CoV-2 vaccination. The chain has TRBV20-1 and TRBJ2-5; TRBD2 matches 16 bases. DNA of the CDR3: TGCAGTGCTAGATATACCACCGGGACTAGCGGGGGGGCACAAGAGACCCAGTACTTC. Translation: CSARYTTGTSGGAQETQYF.